A single T cell receptor (beta chain) is shown here with its context. The antigen remains unidentified. The data belong to a study of CD8+CD57+ T cells in acquired aplastic anemia. Broader study findings: Common to patients and controls were around 30 CD8+ CDR3 sequences.

Genomic DNA acted as the template from which TCR beta VDJ combination and CDR3 sequence profiling were carried out. TCRdb reanalysed the reads using MiXCR and keeps one entry per CDR3 protein. The sample has 200,000 or so distinct CDR3 sequences, about half seen once. CDR3 length equals 15 residues. V lost 3 bases and J lost 4, with 15 bases in between. In germline, CDR1 is SNHLY, CDR2 FYNNEI. The authors sequenced patients whose flow cytometry had shown CD8+CD57+ cell expansion. Blood was sampled before the patients had received any therapy. This chain connects TRBV2 to TRBJ1-2, with D uncertain. The TCR was taken from a human donor with aplastic anemia. Sequences were obtained from sorted CD4+, CD8+, or CD8+CD57+ T cells (not recorded which) from PBMCs. The CDR3 DNA reads as TGTGCCAGCAGTGAGTTGGGCAGACCGACCTATGGCTACACCTTC. Protein: CASSELGRPTYGYTF.